What follows are 14 T cell receptor beta chains derived from one specimen sequenced in a study of T cell changes during pregnancy in multiple sclerosis. Data came from immunoSEQ multiplex PCR; TCRdb stores just in-frame clones and leaves some out. The sample has 18,000 or so clones; about nine tenths are singletons. The sample here was CD8+ T cells from peripheral blood mononuclear cells, taken in the third trimester of pregnancy. These receptors were obtained from a female donor in good health, enrolled as a control in a pregnancy study.

The rearrangement links TRBV6-5 to TRBJ2-7; possibly TRBD2 for D (6 bases). The V gene lost 1 base and the J gene lost 5 bases, with 15 bases spanning the gap. The length of the CDR3 is 15 residues. Germline V gene data show CDR1 as MNHEY and CDR2 as SVGAGI. CDR3 residues: CASSYYGGNPDEQYF. The CDR3 DNA is TGTGCCAGCAGTTACTACGGGGGTAACCCGGACGAGCAGTACTTC.

In DNA, the CDR3 is TGCAGCGTCGCAGACATCCCTGGCTACACCTTC. This encodes CSVADIPGYTF. V gene TRBV29-1 combines with J gene TRBJ1-2; D unclear. The V gene lost 6 bases and the J gene lost 7 bases, with 12 bases spanning the gap. The CDR3 is made up of 11 amino acids. Per the germline V gene, CDR1 is SQVTM and CDR2 is ANQGSEA.

This chain joins TRBV6-6 and TRBJ1-1, with a possible D match to TRBD1 (5 bases). Germline loops: CDR1 MNHNY, CDR2 SVGAGI (reference sequence). Trimming removed 7 bases at V and 3 bases at J, with 12 bases between. This CDR3 is 13 amino acids long. CDR3 nucleotides: TGTGCCAGCAACCCGACAGAGTACACTGAAGCTTTCTTT. This translates into CASNPTEYTEAFF.

This chain joins TRBV6-6 and TRBJ1-1; no clear D gene. Germline V gives CDR1 MNHNY, CDR2 SVGAGI (reference sequence). CDR3 length: 12 amino acids. Trimming removed 5 bases at V and 5 bases at J, with 9 bases between. CDR3 DNA: TGTGCCAGCAGTCCCCAGAATACTGAAGCTTTCTTT. This encodes CASSPQNTEAFF.

The V call is TRBV5-4, the J call TRBJ2-3, with D hard to call. Germline-derived CDR1 and CDR2 are SGHNT and YYREEE (reference sequence). The CDR3 runs 11 residues. With 4 bases removed from V and 5 bases from J, the gap between germline ends came to 5 bases. The CDR3 region has the DNA TGTGCCAGCAGCCACGGAGATACGCAGTATTTT. Its translation is CASSHGDTQYF.

The V and J genes are TRBV27 and TRBJ2-3; 9 bases are a match to TRBD2. J lost 1 base, V lost 5 bases, and 7 bases had no gene match. The CDR3 runs 16 residues. Germline V gene lookup returns CDR1 MNHEY and CDR2 SMNVEV (reference sequence). Here the CDR3 reads CASSPLAGAGTDTQYF. In DNA, the CDR3 is TGTGCCAGCAGTCCCTTAGCGGGGGCCGGCACAGATACGCAGTATTTT.

CDR3 in DNA: TGTGCCAGTAGTATAGGACAGGGGAGATCCTACGAGCAGTACTTC. Protein product: CASSIGQGRSYEQYF. The gene calls are TRBV19 and TRBJ2-7, with TRBD1 identical over 8 bases. With V trimmed by 1 base and J by 1 base, 3 bases remained unmatched. This CDR3 is built from 15 residues. Germline CDR1 is LNHDA and CDR2 is SQIVND (reference sequence).

This clone was seen once. V is TRBV13 and J is TRBJ2-1, with D maybe TRBD1 (6 bases). This CDR3 is built from 14 residues. V was pared by 3 bases and J by 3 bases, with 9 bases between. Germline CDR1 PRHDT, CDR2 FYEKMQ (reference sequence). CDR3 sequence reads: CASSFRGIYNEQFF. DNA for the CDR3: TGTGCCAGCAGCTTCAGGGGCATCTACAATGAGCAGTTCTTC. Full variable domain (missing parts from reference TRBV13 and TRBJ2-1): AAGVIQSPRHLIKEKRETATLKCYPIPRHDTVYWYQQGPGQDPQFLISFYEKMQSDKGSIPDRFSAQQFSDYHSELNMSSLELGDSALYFCASSFRGIYNEQFFGPGTRLTVL.

The chain has TRBV6-5 and TRBJ1-1; 10 nucleotides align to TRBD1. The V gene's germline CDR1 is MNHEY and CDR2 SVGAGI. This CDR3 contains 15 residues. The junction had 3 bases not matched to a gene; V was cut back by 2 bases and J by 3 bases. The CDR3, as DNA: TGTGCCAGCAGTTACATGGGACAGGGGTACACTGAAGCTTTCTTT. Protein sequence: CASSYMGQGYTEAFF.

The rearrangement uses TRBV9 and TRBJ2-3; 11 positions agree with TRBD2. The V and J ends lost 2 bases and 2 bases, in that order; junction bases with no gene match: 4. CDR3 size: 16 residues. CDR1 and CDR2 from the germline V gene are SGDLS and YYNGEE. The CDR3 DNA sequence: TGTGCCAGCAGCGTTCGACTAGCGGGGAACACAGATACGCAGTATTTT. Translating gives CASSVRLAGNTDTQYF.

CDR3 protein: CASTPPGGELFF. The CDR3 DNA sequence: TGTGCCAGCACCCCCCCCGGCGGGGAGCTGTTTTTT. This sequence joins TRBV6-5 and TRBJ2-2, with no clear D. Looked up from germline, CDR1 is MNHEY and CDR2 is SVGAGI. Deletions cut 7 bases from V and 7 bases from J, with 10 bases between. CDR3 length: 12 amino acids.

This clone appeared a single time. The rearrangement uses TRBV4-1 and TRBJ1-1; D not certain. The CDR3 consists of 14 residues. Trimming cost V 0 bases and J 6 bases, with 11 bases left between them. Germline lookup yields CDR1 MGHRA and CDR2 YSYEKL. The CDR3 reads CASSQDNAEPEAFF. In nucleotides, the CDR3 is TGCGCCAGCAGCCAAGATAACGCGGAGCCTGAAGCTTTCTTT.

The chain combines TRBV9 with TRBJ2-3; TRBD1 is a possible D gene (5 bases). Germline V gene data show CDR1 as SGDLS and CDR2 as YYNGEE. The CDR3 is 14 residues long. V was trimmed by 4 bases and J by 5 bases, leaving 14 bases between them. The CDR3: CASSPWGQGDTQYF. The CDR3 nucleotides are TGTGCCAGCAGCCCCTGGGGTCAGGGAGATACGCAGTATTTT.

The gene calls are TRBV27 and TRBJ1-2; possible D gene TRBD1, 6 bases. This CDR3 region has 15 residues. Germline V gives CDR1 MNHEY, CDR2 SMNVEV (reference sequence). Trimming removed 6 bases at V and 5 bases at J, with 19 bases between. CDR3 protein: CASSPGVGAGYGYTF. The CDR3 region has the DNA TGTGCCAGCAGCCCCGGGGTGGGGGCAGGGTATGGCTACACCTTC.